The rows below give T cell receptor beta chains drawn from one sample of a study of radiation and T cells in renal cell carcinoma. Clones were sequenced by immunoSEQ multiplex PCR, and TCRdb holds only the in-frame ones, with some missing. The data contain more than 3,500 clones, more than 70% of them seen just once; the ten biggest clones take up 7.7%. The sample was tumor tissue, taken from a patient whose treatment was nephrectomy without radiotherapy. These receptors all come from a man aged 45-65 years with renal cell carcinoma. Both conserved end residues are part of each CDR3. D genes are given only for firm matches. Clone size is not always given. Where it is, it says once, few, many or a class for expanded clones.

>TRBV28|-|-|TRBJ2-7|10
TGTGCCAGCAGTTCCGACGAGCAGTACTTC
CASSSDEQYF
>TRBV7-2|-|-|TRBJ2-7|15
TGTGCCAGCAGCTTAACGGGGGGCAGCTCCTACGAGCAGTACTTC
CASSLTGGSSYEQYF
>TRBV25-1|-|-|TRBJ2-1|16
TGTGCCAGCAGACCTCTCGGCGTCTTAGGGCACAATGAGCAGTTCTTC
CASRPLGVLGHNEQFF
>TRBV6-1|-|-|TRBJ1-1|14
TGTGCCAGCAGTGATTCCCTAGGGGACACTGAAGCTTTCTTT
CASSDSLGDTEAFF
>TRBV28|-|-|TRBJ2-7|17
TGTGCCAGCAGTTTTCCCGACTCAACGGGACAAAAACTCGAGCAGTACTTC
CASSFPDSTGQKLEQYF
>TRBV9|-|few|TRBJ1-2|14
TGTGCCAGCAGCCCCCCGGGGGGATTCTATGGCTACACCTTC
CASSPPGGFYGYTF
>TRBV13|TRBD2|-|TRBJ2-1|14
TGTGCCAGCAGCCAGCGGGATAGCTTCAATGAGCAGTTCTTC
CASSQRDSFNEQFF
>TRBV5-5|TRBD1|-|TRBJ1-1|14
TGTGCCAGCAGCCGTACAGGGGGCGACACTGAAGCTTTCTTT
CASSRTGGDTEAFF
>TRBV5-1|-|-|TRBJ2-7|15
TGCGCCAGCAGCTTCCTTCAGCGGGCCGCCTACGAGCAGTACTTC
CASSFLQRAAYEQYF
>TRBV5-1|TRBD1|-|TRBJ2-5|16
TGCGCCAGCAGCTCGCCCAAACAGGGGGCCCAAGAGACCCAGTACTTC
CASSSPKQGAQETQYF
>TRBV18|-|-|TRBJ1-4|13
TGTGCCAGCTCGGCAGGGGTGTCTGAAAAACTGTTTTTT
CASSAGVSEKLFF
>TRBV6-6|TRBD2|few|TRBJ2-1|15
TGTGCCAGCAGTTACTCCGAGACTAGCGGAGATGAGCAGTTCTTC
CASSYSETSGDEQFF
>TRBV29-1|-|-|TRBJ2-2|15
TGCAGCGTTGACGGTGGACCGACGAACACCGGGGAGCTGTTTTTT
CSVDGGPTNTGELFF
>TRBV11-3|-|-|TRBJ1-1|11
TGTGCCAGCAGCTTAGGGGGGAAAGCTTTCTTT
CASSLGGKAFF
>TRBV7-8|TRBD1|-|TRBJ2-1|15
TGTGCCAGCAGTCCAGGACAGGGCTTCCACAATGAGCAGTTCTTC
CASSPGQGFHNEQFF